A single sample is the source of the 5 T cell receptor beta chains below, sequenced in a study of beta chain features in type 1 diabetes. Study findings and constraints: Type 1 diabetes patients had moderately but significantly shorter TCRB CDR3s in all four CD4+ subsets.

TCRB transcripts that were expressed got sequenced, as all of the isolated RNA had been reverse transcribed. The table came from immunoSEQ multiplex PCR; TCRdb's copy has only in-frame clones and leaves some out. The repertoire holds hundreds of thousands of clones, with approximately 11% as singletons. Their antigens are not known. Material for sequencing was naive CD4+ T cells from blood. The receptors come from a man aged 25 to 40 with type 1 diabetes.

This chain links TRBV7-3 with TRBJ2-3, with TRBD2 matching over 9 bases. The CDR3 covers 16 residues. The junction had 6 bases not matched to a gene; V was cut back by 5 bases and J by 0 bases. Germline assignment: CDR1 SGHTA and CDR2 FQGTGA. CDR3 sequence reads: CASSTSGGRSTDTQYF. The CDR3 nucleotides are TGTGCCAGCAGCACCAGCGGGGGGCGAAGCACAGATACGCAGTATTTT.

This chain links TRBV28 with TRBJ2-7, with D perhaps TRBD1 (5 bases). CDR1 MDHEN and CDR2 SYDVKM come from the germline V gene. The CDR3 has 13 amino acids. Trimming removed 10 bases at V and 4 bases at J, with 17 bases between. The DNA for the CDR3 is TGTGCCACACGCTCAGGGATTGCTTACGAGCAGTACTTC. Its translation is CATRSGIAYEQYF.

A few counts support this clone. The chain combines TRBV6-5 with TRBJ1-3; tentatively, D is TRBD1 (5 bases). V lost 2 bases and J lost 0, with 8 bases in between. Germline lookup yields CDR1 MNHEY and CDR2 SVGAGI. The CDR3 spans 15 residues. The CDR3 is CASSYGHSSGNTIYF. In DNA form, the CDR3 reads TGTGCCAGCAGTTACGGACACAGCTCTGGAAACACCATATATTTT.

V and J are TRBV2 and TRBJ2-5, with D possibly being TRBD1 (6 bases). CDR3 length: 14 residues. V was trimmed by 8 bases and J by 0 bases, leaving 13 bases between them. Germline CDR1 is SNHLY and CDR2 is FYNNEI. CDR3 DNA sequence: TGTGCCAGCGGGGGCTTCTCATACCAAGAGACCCAGTACTTC. Protein: CASGGFSYQETQYF.

The chain is built from TRBV28 and TRBJ2-7; 8 bases are shared with TRBD1. V lost 7 bases, J lost 5 bases, and 7 bases stayed unmatched. The CDR3 loop spans 13 amino acids. Germline values: CDR1 MDHEN, CDR2 SYDVKM. CDR3 DNA sequence: TGTGCCAGCAACTCTGGACAGGGTGACGAGCAGTACTTC. It yields the protein CASNSGQGDEQYF.